This record covers a single T cell receptor (beta chain). Its antigen is undetermined. The donors were all Caucasian adults (living in Nashville, Tennessee). The record originates from a study of shared clonotypes between healthy human individuals. Study-wide background: The composition of the donors was a couple of women and a few men aged 18 to 49.

This CDR3 contains 15 residues. The germline CDR1 and CDR2 sequences are SGHNT and YYREEE (reference sequence). V dropped 5 bases and J dropped 2 bases, with 13 bases sitting between them. Some clones are missing from TCRdb's copy, which holds only in-frame ones; the method was immunoSEQ multiplex PCR. The data contain 2 million to 2.5 million clones, under 97% of them seen just once; the ten biggest clones take up approximately 0.13%. General study points: Deeper or shallower sequencing was expected to change how clonotypes are shared among donors.

This TCR derives from a man aged 18 to 30 in good health. The chain uses TRBV5-4 and TRBJ2-2; no firm D call. The sequencing input was naive CD4+ T cells sorted from blood. Subset described: CD45RA+ positively selected. Here the CDR3 reads CASSRKDGNTGELFF. The CDR3 region has the DNA TGTGCCAGCAGTCGGAAGGACGGAAACACCGGGGAGCTGTTTTTT.